These 31 T cell receptor beta chains came from one sample sequenced in a study of human T cells and chemical hapten exposure. TCRdb redid the calling of the RACE reads with MiXCR, one entry per CDR3 protein. The data hold tens of thousands of distinct CDR3 sequences, with about 6.8% observed a single time. As to time point: patch test 1, 2 weeks after DPC sensitization. Described treatment: therapeutic diphenylcyclopropenone sensitization with weekly scalp DPC. The sample consisted of whole blood, taken in connection with sensitization to the hapten diphenylcyclopropenone (DPC). Receptor source: a woman in her thirties with alopecia areata. Some clones in this sample may be carry-over from other donors' samples.

This clonotype occurred many times. The chain has TRBV27 and TRBJ1-2; TRBD1 matches at 7 bases. Per germline, CDR1 MNHEY and CDR2 SMNVEV (reference sequence). V was clipped by 6 bases and J by 3 bases; unmatched bases: 16. The CDR3 is 17 amino acids. The CDR3 region has the DNA TGTGCCAGCAGATCAGCTAAAGGGGGCGCGCACCACTATGGCTACACCTTC. Translated, it gives CASRSAKGGAHHYGYTF.

The chain joins TRBV7-9 to TRBJ1-1, with 7 bases matching TRBD1. CDR1 SEHNR and CDR2 FQNEAQ come from the germline V gene (reference sequence). This CDR3 has 15 residues. V gave up 5 bases and J gave up 2 bases; unmatched junction bases: 8. CDR3 in DNA: TGTGCCAGCAGCCCGAGGACAGGATCAAACACTGAAGCTTTCTTT. This encodes CASSPRTGSNTEAFF.

The sample holds a few counts of this clonotype. J is TRBJ1-1 and V is TRBV25-1, with D unclear. Germline V lookup: CDR1 MGHDK, CDR2 SYGVNS. Trimming took off 6 bases at V and 3 bases at J, with 11 bases between the two ends. There are 13 residues in the CDR3. CDR3 nucleotide sequence: TGTGCCAGCAGGCGAAAGAGAGACACTGAAGCTTTCTTT. Protein product: CASRRKRDTEAFF.

In its sample, this clonotype was seen many times. The rearrangement uses TRBV9 and TRBJ2-2, with 7 bases identical to TRBD2. Germline CDR1 and CDR2: SGDLS and YYNGEE. The CDR3 has 14 residues. With 2 bases clipped from V and 4 bases from J, the junction kept 2 bases outside the gene matches. The CDR3 loop reads CASSVRGSTGELFF. The CDR3 nucleotides read TGTGCCAGCAGCGTGCGGGGGAGCACCGGGGAGCTGTTTTTT.

This clonotype was seen many times. The rearrangement links TRBV20-1 to TRBJ2-1; D is unclear. There are 14 residues in the CDR3. Germline V gene data show CDR1 as DFQATT and CDR2 as SNEGSKA (reference sequence). Trimming removed 2 bases from V and 5 bases from J, with 13 bases in between. The CDR3 DNA reads TGCAGTGCTAGACATGCGGTGGGGAACAATGAGCAGTTCTTC. Translation gives CSARHAVGNNEQFF.

In regard to this clonotype: The junction shows a germline mismatch at one end, possibly a read error. The chain joins TRBV3-1 to TRBJ2-7; 7 nucleotides line up with TRBD2. Germline CDR1 is LGHDT and CDR2 is YNNKEL (reference sequence). This CDR3 spans 14 amino acids. The CDR3 reads CVSSQGLAAYEQYF. The CDR3 DNA reads TGTGTCAGCAGCCAAGGGCTAGCGGCCTACGAGCAGTACTTC.

The chain combines TRBV23-1 with TRBJ2-7; a weak D match, TRBD1 (5 bases). Being an ORF, TRBV23-1 has a function that is uncertain. The length of the CDR3 is 13 residues. The chain's CDR3 is CAPFPPRAPEQYF. CDR3 in DNA: TGCGCACCTTTTCCCCCCAGGGCTCCCGAGCAGTACTTC.

This clonotype appeared many times. This chain joins TRBV24-1 and TRBJ1-5; maybe TRBD1 (5 bases). The V end was cut by 3 bases, the J end by 2 bases, with 13 bases between. The CDR3 totals 16 residues. Germline V gives CDR1 KGHDR, CDR2 SFDVKD. CDR3 in DNA: TGTGCCACCAGTGATACCCACGGGGGACGCAATCAGCCCCAGCATTTT. Translated: CATSDTHGGRNQPQHF.

This clonotype was seen only a few times. The rearrangement links TRBV20-1 to TRBJ1-1; D remains ambiguous. CDR3 length: 15 amino acids. The germline gives CDR1 DFQATT, CDR2 SNEGSKA (reference sequence). Trimming left V 0 bases short and J 4 bases short, with 15 bases between. The CDR3 nucleotides read TGCAGTGCTAGAGACCTCCGGACGGGTGGCACTGAAGCTTTCTTT. It codes for CSARDLRTGGTEAFF.

This clonotype was counted ten times or more. The chain has TRBV12-3 or TRBV12-4 and TRBJ1-3; D is perhaps TRBD1 (5 bases). The CDR3 contains 14 residues. V was pared by 5 bases and J by 3 bases, with 11 bases between. CDR3 nucleotides: TGTGCCAGCAGTCCTGACAGCCGTGGAAACACCATATATTTT. This encodes CASSPDSRGNTIYF.

This clonotype was seen a few times. The J gene is TRBJ2-2, the V gene TRBV6-5, with 7 bases fitting TRBD1. After removal of 6 bases from V and 0 bases from J, the junction contained 10 bases not matched to a gene. This CDR3 comprises 17 residues. Germline loops: CDR1 MNHEY, CDR2 SVGAGI. The CDR3, as DNA: TGTGCCAGCAGCCCCGACAGGGTGGTCACGAACACCGGGGAGCTGTTTTTT. It is translated as CASSPDRVVTNTGELFF.

This clonotype was observed many times. The chain joins TRBV11-2 to TRBJ1-2; D remains unclear. Per the germline V gene, CDR1 is SGHAT and CDR2 is FQNNGV. Trimming removed 6 bases from V and 2 bases from J, with 13 bases in between. This CDR3 region has 14 residues. CDR3 protein: CASSSGSTNYGYTF. As DNA, the CDR3 is TGTGCCAGCAGTTCAGGATCCACCAACTATGGCTACACCTTC.

This clonotype was seen many times. The V call is TRBV6-5, the J call TRBJ1-2, with 8 nucleotides matching TRBD1. CDR3 length: 13 residues. V dropped 6 bases and J dropped 6; count of bases not matched to a gene: 6. Germline values: CDR1 MNHEY, CDR2 SVGAGI. The CDR3 DNA follows: TGTGCCAGCAGCAGAACAGGGGGAGATGGCTACACCTTC. The encoded protein is CASSRTGGDGYTF.

This clonotype was found a few times. The chain joins TRBV9 to TRBJ1-1; a possible D gene is TRBD1 (5 bases). CDR3 length: 16 amino acids. Germline V gene data show CDR1 as SGDLS and CDR2 as YYNGEE. Trimming took off 3 bases at V and 10 bases at J, with 25 bases between the two ends. Written as DNA, the CDR3 is TGTGCCAGCAGCGATTCCCCGGACACACCAATCTCGGCAGCTTTCTTT. Translating gives CASSDSPDTPISAAFF.

There are many counts of this clonotype. The J gene is TRBJ2-3, the V gene TRBV12-3 or TRBV12-4; 8 bases map to TRBD2. J lost 4 bases, V lost 5 bases, and 8 bases had no gene match. The CDR3 has 15 residues. This chain's CDR3 is CASSPSAGEADTQYF. CDR3 in DNA: TGTGCCAGCAGTCCCTCAGCGGGGGAGGCAGATACGCAGTATTTT.

This clonotype was observed many times. This sequence joins TRBV6-6 and TRBJ2-3; 8 bases agree with TRBD2. This CDR3 has 17 amino acids. Trimming at V came to 0 bases and at J to 6 bases, leaving 11 bases not matched to a gene. CDR1 is MNHNY and CDR2 is SVGAGI in the germline V gene (reference sequence). As DNA, the CDR3 is TGTGCCAGCAGTTACTCCCCTTCGGGGGGGCTACGCGATACGCAGTATTTT. It yields the protein CASSYSPSGGLRDTQYF.

A few counts support this clonotype. The genes are TRBV29-1 and TRBJ1-1; maybe TRBD1 (6 bases). Germline assignment: CDR1 SQVTM and CDR2 ANQGSEA. V shed 4 bases and J shed 0 bases, with 9 bases lying between them. The CDR3 is 13 residues long. The CDR3 DNA follows: TGCAGCGTTGTACGACAGGTGAACACTGAAGCTTTCTTT. It codes for CSVVRQVNTEAFF.

This clonotype was found many times. The gene calls are TRBV6-5 and TRBJ2-7; the D gene is possibly TRBD2 (6 bases). The V gene lost 2 bases and the J gene lost 1 base, with 6 bases spanning the gap. The CDR3 is 13 residues long. Germline-derived CDR1 and CDR2 are MNHEY and SVGAGI. Written as DNA, the CDR3 is TGTGCCAGCAGTTACGGGACTTCCTACGAGCAGTACTTC. The encoded protein is CASSYGTSYEQYF.

This clonotype was seen at least ten times. The gene calls are TRBV12-3 or TRBV12-4 and TRBJ2-7; 8 nucleotides align to TRBD1. The CDR3 contains 14 residues. V dropped 11 bases and J dropped 2; count of bases not matched to a gene: 11. DNA for the CDR3: TGTGCCGTGAAACCGCAGGGGGCCGCCTACGAGCAGTACTTC. Translation: CAVKPQGAAYEQYF.

The gene calls are TRBV23-1 and TRBJ2-4; 7 bases align to TRBD1. Being an ORF, TRBV23-1 has a function that is uncertain. There are 18 residues in the CDR3. V gave up 3 bases and J gave up 2 bases; unmatched junction bases: 13. The CDR3: CASSQTGTARLTKNIQYF. The CDR3 DNA follows: TGCGCCAGCAGTCAGACCGGGACAGCTCGTTTAACCAAAAACATTCAGTACTTC.

In its sample, this clonotype was seen many times. This chain joins TRBV11-3 and TRBJ2-3; D possibly uses TRBD1 or TRBD2 (6 bases each). The CDR3 runs to 15 residues. Germline CDR1 reads SGHNT; CDR2 reads YENEEA. The V end lost 0 bases, the J end lost 3 bases, and 10 bases lay between the germline ends. The CDR3 DNA is TGTGCCAGCAGCTTAGATGGGGGGCAGACAGATACGCAGTATTTT. Protein: CASSLDGGQTDTQYF.

This clonotype came up many times. The J gene is TRBJ2-1, the V gene TRBV29-1, with D unresolved. V lost 4 bases, J lost 7 bases, and 14 bases lay in between. The CDR3 contains 13 residues. Germline V gene sequence: CDR1 SQVTM, CDR2 ANQGSEA. In DNA form, the CDR3 reads TGCAGCGTTGGTAGTACCGCGTCGAATGAGCAGTTCTTC. Encoded protein: CSVGSTASNEQFF.

The chain couples TRBV18 to TRBJ2-7, with TRBD1 matching over 7 bases. This CDR3 comprises 13 residues. After removal of 5 bases from V and 2 bases from J, the junction contained 3 bases not matched to a gene. Germline V CDR1 and CDR2: KGHSH, LQKENI. CDR3 residues: CASSGDRAYEQYF. CDR3 sequence (DNA): TGTGCCAGCTCAGGTGACAGGGCCTACGAGCAGTACTTC.

In this sample, this clonotype turned up many times. The chain links TRBV6-1 to TRBJ1-5; D call uncertain. From germline, CDR1 is MNHNS and CDR2 SASEGT. The CDR3 is 14 residues long. Trimming left V 4 bases short and J 2 bases short, with 9 bases between. CDR3 sequence: CASSVREGNQPQHF. In DNA, the CDR3 is TGTGCCAGCAGTGTACGGGAGGGCAATCAGCCCCAGCATTTT.

A word on this clonotype: With a far larger clone one base away, a read error is the likely cause. V gene TRBV6-5 combines with J gene TRBJ2-2; D unresolved. This CDR3 spans 12 amino acids. Trimming removed 6 bases at V and 0 bases at J, with 2 bases between. The V gene's germline CDR1 is MNHEY and CDR2 SVGAGI. The DNA of the CDR3 is TGTGCCAGCAGCACGAACACCGGGGAGCTGTTTTTT. Translation gives CASSTNTGELFF.

This clonotype was seen a single time. A much larger clone differs by one base, so this may be a read error. The chain is built from TRBV7-6 and TRBJ2-7; tentative D call: TRBD2 (6 bases). This CDR3 is built from 15 residues. The germline CDR1 and CDR2 sequences are SGHVS and FNYEAQ. For the CDR3, the DNA is TGTGCCAGCACACCCCTGAGGGAGGTGGCCTACAAGCAGTACTTC. It yields the protein CASTPLREVAYKQYF.

This clonotype was recorded many times. J is TRBJ2-3 and V is TRBV5-1, with D tentatively TRBD2 (6 bases). The CDR3 is 14 residues long. The V gene lost 0 bases and the J gene lost 2 bases, with 7 bases spanning the gap. The germline V gene encodes CDR1 SGHRS and CDR2 YFSETQ. CDR3 amino acids: CASSLADYTDTQYF. CDR3 bases: TGCGCCAGCAGCTTGGCGGACTACACAGATACGCAGTATTTT.

This clonotype was observed many times. This sequence joins TRBV20-1 and TRBJ2-7, with 7 bases fitting TRBD1. V was pared by 3 bases and J by 3 bases, with 8 bases of the junction left unmatched. Per germline, CDR1 DFQATT and CDR2 SNEGSKA (reference sequence). This CDR3 region has 14 residues. CDR3 region: CSASRTGVHYEQYF. CDR3 in DNA: TGCAGTGCTAGCCGCACAGGGGTCCACTACGAGCAGTACTTC.

There are many counts of this clonotype. The V call is TRBV7-9, the J call TRBJ1-5; perhaps TRBD1 as D (6 bases). V was shortened by 0 bases and J by 3 bases, with 6 bases between the two germline ends. Germline CDR1 is SEHNR and CDR2 is FQNEAQ (reference sequence). The CDR3 extends over 14 amino acids. CDR3 in DNA: TGTGCCAGCAGCTTAGCGGGACACAATCAGCCCCAGCATTTT. This codes for CASSLAGHNQPQHF.

This clonotype was counted a few times. The chain uses TRBV5-4 and TRBJ2-1; D is unresolved. The CDR3 is 11 residues long. In germline, CDR1 is SGHNT, CDR2 YYREEE (reference sequence). Trimming removed 2 bases from V and 12 bases from J, with 9 bases in between. The DNA of the CDR3 is TGTGCCAGCAGCTTCCAATCTGTGCAGTTCTTC. It codes for CASSFQSVQFF.

This clonotype was observed at least ten times. The chain is built from TRBV30 and TRBJ1-2, with no clear D. V dropped 2 bases and J dropped 3 bases, with 10 bases sitting between them. Germline values: CDR1 GTSNPN, CDR2 SVGIG (reference sequence). The CDR3 consists of 13 residues. The CDR3 DNA reads as TGTGCCTGGAGTTTGGGAGGACACTATGGCTACACCTTC. It yields the protein CAWSLGGHYGYTF.